Given below is one TCR beta chain in context. V was pared by 6 bases and J by 6 bases, with 18 bases between. There are 16 residues in the CDR3. Germline V gives CDR1 LGHNT, CDR2 FRNRAP. The sample comes from a study of blood T cell repertoires in COVID-19. The data were produced by immunoSEQ multiplex PCR, yet TCRdb's version contains in-frame clones alone and is incomplete. The sample holds about half a million clones, roughly 87% seen once. V and J are TRBV12-5 and TRBJ1-6, with D tentatively TRBD1 (6 bases). The specimen sequenced was peripheral blood. The TCR comes from a young man with COVID-19, enrolled during active disease. The CDR3 DNA reads as TGTGCTAGTGGGGAGTTACAGGGTAGAGGTAATTCACCCCTCCACTTT. Encoded protein: CASGELQGRGNSPLHF.